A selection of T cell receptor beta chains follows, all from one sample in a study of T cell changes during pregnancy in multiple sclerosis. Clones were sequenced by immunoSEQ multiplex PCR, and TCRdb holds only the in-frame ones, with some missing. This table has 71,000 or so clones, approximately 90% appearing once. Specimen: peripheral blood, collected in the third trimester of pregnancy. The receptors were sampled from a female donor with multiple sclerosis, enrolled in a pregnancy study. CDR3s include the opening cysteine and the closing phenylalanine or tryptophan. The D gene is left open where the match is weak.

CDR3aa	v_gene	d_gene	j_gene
CASTPGATGVRSGNTIYF	TRBV7-6	TRBD1	TRBJ1-3
CASSGSGTTGYGYTF	TRBV5-5	NA	TRBJ1-2
CASSTDRGLAKNIQYF	TRBV5-1	TRBD1	TRBJ2-4
CAWGLGGGSTQYF	TRBV30	NA	TRBJ2-3
CASGLAGGYNEQFF	TRBV10-2	TRBD2	TRBJ2-1
CASSYSIGGEGYEQYF	TRBV6-5	NA	TRBJ2-7
CASSFGTGNYEQYF	TRBV5-1	TRBD1	TRBJ2-7
CASSYSTASYEQYF	TRBV6-6	NA	TRBJ2-7
CASSEGLTSGRDNEQFF	TRBV2	TRBD2	TRBJ2-1
CASSEALLAGGLRETQYF	TRBV2	TRBD2	TRBJ2-5
CASRPMGGIVNEQFF	TRBV5-1	NA	TRBJ2-1
CASNRLAGGQDTQYF	TRBV2	TRBD2	TRBJ2-3
CAWSVRQGVKDEQYF	TRBV30	TRBD1	TRBJ2-7
CASSQERGELFF	TRBV14	NA	TRBJ2-2
CASSLAGGRDEQFF	TRBV7-7	TRBD2	TRBJ2-1
CASSAGTQETQYF	TRBV5-1	NA	TRBJ2-5
CAWVDYNNEQFF	TRBV30	NA	TRBJ2-1
CASSLAEFRGLSEQYF	TRBV5-1	TRBD1	TRBJ2-7
CASSLDVGQGGYTF	TRBV4-2	TRBD1	TRBJ1-2
CASSIDLIRDRGLGNEKLFF	TRBV19	TRBD1	TRBJ1-4
CASSEKGQGVYGYTF	TRBV2	TRBD1	TRBJ1-2
CASSFSGRSTDTQYF	TRBV9	TRBD2	TRBJ2-3
CASSLGPGGNTGELFF	TRBV7-2	TRBD2	TRBJ2-2
CASSPSPPDTQYF	TRBV4-3	NA	TRBJ2-3
CASSVTLAGITDTQYF	TRBV9	TRBD2	TRBJ2-3
CASSITGTVNTEAFF	TRBV27	TRBD1	TRBJ1-1
CASTTGTEAFF	TRBV19	NA	TRBJ1-1
CASSLGQEETQYF	TRBV7-2	NA	TRBJ2-5
CASRERTSGRVSRETQYF	TRBV2	TRBD2	TRBJ2-5
CASSPSSYEQYF	TRBV18	NA	TRBJ2-7
CASSELGQMNTEAFF	TRBV2	NA	TRBJ1-1
CAWSTDSFTEAFF	TRBV30	NA	TRBJ1-1
CASSQDSYTEAFF	TRBV28	NA	TRBJ1-1
CAISEDSSSGEFF	TRBV10-3	TRBD2	TRBJ2-1
CASSQDYAGYSPLHF	TRBV4-3	NA	TRBJ1-6
CASSSPWAGGHNEQFF	TRBV11-2	NA	TRBJ2-1
CAWDRLVSYNEQFF	TRBV30	NA	TRBJ2-1
CASSPQGYSYEQYF	TRBV5-1	NA	TRBJ2-7
CASSLELGLAVYNEQFF	TRBV7-9	TRBD2	TRBJ2-1
CASSSSSGKENEQFF	TRBV5-1	TRBD2	TRBJ2-1
CASKPGQVATNEKLFF	TRBV19	TRBD1	TRBJ1-4
CASSSGQDSIHEQYF	TRBV18	TRBD1	TRBJ2-7
CASSGDTGSGNTIYF	TRBV28	NA	TRBJ1-3
CASSLAPAQETQYF	TRBV5-1	NA	TRBJ2-5
CASGTQGARGLSEQYF	TRBV28	TRBD1	TRBJ2-7
CAWSSTGQENTEAFF	TRBV30	TRBD1	TRBJ1-1
CASSSHQGLEQYF	TRBV7-2	NA	TRBJ2-7
CASSLGLAGVGEETQYF	TRBV7-9	TRBD2	TRBJ2-5
CASSFGQGRAGELFF	TRBV11-3	TRBD1	TRBJ2-2
CASKQGPFMNTEAFF	TRBV27	TRBD1	TRBJ1-1
CASSYSERGVYNEQFF	TRBV6-6	TRBD2	TRBJ2-1
CASSLDPDTEKLFF	TRBV6-5	NA	TRBJ1-4
CASSVGLAGGTDTQYF	TRBV7-7	TRBD2	TRBJ2-3